Included here is one T cell receptor beta chain sequence, with context. As yet, its antigen is unknown. These data originate in a study of T-cell memory formation after mild COVID-19. The CDR3 is 13 residues long. Between the trimmed V and J ends, which lost 1 base and 5 bases, there was a span of 6 bases. Study-level findings and limits: The study found balanced CD4/CD8 in clones contracting day 15 to 85 and a CD4+ lean in later expanders.

Constant-segment primers were used for 5'RACE, and the resulting TCR alpha and TCR beta cDNA libraries carried sample barcodes and UMIs. TCRdb re-derived calls from the 5' RACE reads in MiXCR, one entry per CDR3 protein. The sample contains 140,000 or so distinct CDR3 sequences, under 25% of which appear only once. The receptor was derived from an adult woman who had mild COVID-19 (a few samples of this study predate the infection). Cell type and time point are not known. The chain combines TRBV12-3 or TRBV12-4 with TRBJ1-5, with D perhaps TRBD1 (5 bases). Source material: PBMCs or a T cell subset sorted from them (not recorded which). For the CDR3, the DNA is TGTGCCAGCAGTTTAGACAGGTATCAGCCCCAGCATTTT. Its protein is CASSLDRYQPQHF.